A single sample gave rise to the 2 T cell receptor beta chains below, sequenced in a study of cytomegalovirus exposure and HLA in healthy donors. Clones were sequenced by immunoSEQ multiplex PCR, and TCRdb holds only the in-frame ones, with some missing. The sample has 190,000 or so clones; approximately 84% are singletons. The specimen sequenced was PBMCs. Receptors were obtained from a young woman in good health and CMV-seropositive.

CDR3 sequence reads: CASSSLTRQFF. In DNA form, the CDR3 reads TGTGCCAGCAGCTCCCTGACTAGGCAGTTCTTC. This chain uses TRBV7-2 with TRBJ2-1, with D maybe TRBD2 (6 bases). There are 11 residues in the CDR3. CDR1 SGHTA and CDR2 FQGNSA come from the germline V gene. V lost 4 bases to trimming and J lost 12 bases, with 10 bases between them.

The CDR3 loop is CASSPRTGVEQYF. DNA of the CDR3: TGTGCCAGCAGCCCCCGGACAGGGGTCGAGCAGTACTTC. The chain combines TRBV7-9 with TRBJ2-7; 9 bases map to TRBD1. CDR1 and CDR2 (germline): SEHNR, FQNEAQ (reference sequence). The CDR3 has 13 amino acids. V gave up 5 bases and J gave up 6 bases; unmatched junction bases: 5.